The sequence of this T cell receptor beta chain was determined in a study of blood T cells in healthy people across ages. Primed by a sample-barcoded 5' primer and a J-beta primer mix, a second PCR proceeded for roughly 7 to 11 cycles. TCRdb reprocessed the 5' RACE reads with MiXCR, giving one entry per CDR3 protein. This table holds 1.5 million to 2 million distinct CDR3 sequences, around 48% found once. The CDR3 sequence is 16 residues long. Germline V lookup: CDR1 SSHAT, CDR2 FNYEAQ (reference sequence). There are a few counts of this clonotype. The germline gene is not matched at one end of the junction; a read error may be the cause. Donors were healthy Caucasian individuals from Russia aged roughly 6 to 90.

Sequences were obtained from blood. The rearrangement uses TRBV7-7 and TRBJ2-7, with TRBD1 as a possible D gene (7 bases). This receptor was taken from a middle-aged woman in good health. The DNA of the CDR3 is TGTGCTAGCAGCTTAAATGGCGGGACAGAAACCTACGAGCAGTACTTC. Translating it yields CASSLNGGTETYEQYF.